What follows are 19 T cell receptor beta chains derived from one specimen sequenced in a study of OX40 agonist ivuxolimab in advanced cancers. Profiled with immunoSEQ multiplex PCR; TCRdb holds only in-frame clones, not every one. The sample has fewer than 95,000 clones; about 90% are singletons. Here the sequenced sample was CD4+ or CD8+ T cells sorted from blood, taken in a trial of the OX40 agonist ivuxolimab. The source of these receptors is an adult with an advanced solid tumor such as melanoma, head and neck, liver or kidney cancer.

V and J are TRBV5-5 and TRBJ1-5; the D gene is possibly TRBD1 (6 bases). V lost 0 bases to trimming and J lost 5 bases, with 15 bases between them. Germline V gene data show CDR1 as SGHKS and CDR2 as YYEKEE (reference sequence). CDR3 length: 16 residues. The CDR3 here is CASSLVGRGGDQPQHF. The CDR3 region has the DNA TGTGCCAGCAGCTTGGTCGGCAGGGGTGGGGATCAGCCCCAGCATTTT.

This sequence joins TRBV30 and TRBJ1-2; no definite D call. This CDR3 is built from 11 residues. In germline, CDR1 is GTSNPN, CDR2 SVGIG (reference sequence). V lost 3 bases to trimming and J lost 4 bases, with 6 bases between them. CDR3 coding DNA: TGTGCCTGGAGGCTCGGCTATGGCTACACCTTC. It translates to CAWRLGYGYTF.

With respect to this clone: The same CDR3 arises from other DNA sequences in this sample as well. The chain has TRBV7-2 and TRBJ2-1; 11 bases are shared with TRBD2. V lost 6 bases to trimming and J lost 2 bases; unmatched junction nucleotides: 3. The CDR3 loop spans 15 amino acids. Germline loops: CDR1 SGHTA, CDR2 FQGNSA. CDR3 nucleotides: TGTGCCAGCAGTCTAGCGGGAGGACCCTACAATGAGCAGTTCTTC. This translates into CASSLAGGPYNEQFF.

The rearrangement links TRBV10-3 to TRBJ2-3; 11 bases align to TRBD2. This CDR3 is built from 19 residues. Losses at the gene ends were 5 bases for V and 1 base for J; bases not matched to a gene: 14. From germline, CDR1 is ENHRY and CDR2 SYGVKD. In DNA, the CDR3 is TGTGCCATCAGTTCTCAGAAGGCCTTTAGCGGGAGGGGCACAGATACGCAGTATTTT. It translates to CAISSQKAFSGRGTDTQYF.

The chain combines TRBV27 with TRBJ2-7; 7 nucleotides match TRBD1. Germline-derived CDR1 and CDR2 are MNHEY and SMNVEV (reference sequence). J lost 2 bases, V lost 4 bases, and 8 bases had no gene match. The CDR3 runs 15 residues. The chain's CDR3 is CASSSSGQNTYEQYF. CDR3 nucleotides: TGTGCCAGCAGTTCCTCGGGACAGAACACCTACGAGCAGTACTTC.

The table lists this clone with a count of one. The rearrangement joins TRBV30 to TRBJ2-7; no definite D call. Germline values: CDR1 GTSNPN, CDR2 SVGIG (reference sequence). The CDR3 length is 11 residues. V was pared by 8 bases and J by 4 bases, with 12 bases between. DNA for the CDR3: TGTGCCCGATCGACGGGTTACGAGCAGTACTTC. Amino acids: CARSTGYEQYF.

This clone showed up just a few times. The chain combines TRBV7-2 with TRBJ1-1; weak D call: TRBD1 (5 bases). The ends were cut back, 3 bases at V and 3 bases at J, with 11 bases in the middle. The CDR3 totals 14 residues. Germline CDR1 reads SGHTA; CDR2 reads FQGNSA. CDR3 DNA sequence: TGTGCCAGCAGCTTCAAGGGAGGGGACACTGAAGCTTTCTTT. Translating it yields CASSFKGGDTEAFF. Drawing the rest from reference TRBV7-2 and TRBJ1-1, the complete variable domain is GAGVSQSPSNKVTEKGKDVELRCDPISGHTALYWYRQSLGQGLEFLIYFQGNSAPDKSGLPSDRFSAERTGGSVSTLTIQRTQQEDSAVYLCASSFKGGDTEAFFGQGTRLTVV.

The rearrangement uses TRBV11-1 and TRBJ2-3; unclear D gene. The germline V gene encodes CDR1 SGHAT and CDR2 FQDESV (reference sequence). CDR3 length: 19 amino acids. V lost 1 base and J 0 bases, leaving 20 bases between the germline ends. CDR3 sequence (DNA): TGTGCCAGCAGCTTAGGTCCACGTTTGTGGGCTTGGAGCACAGATACGCAGTATTTT. It specifies CASSLGPRLWAWSTDTQYF. Combining the CDR3 with reference TRBV11-1 and TRBJ2-3 gives the whole variable domain EAEVAQSPRYKITEKSQAVAFWCDPISGHATLYWYRQILGQGPELLVQFQDESVVDDSQLPKDRFSAERLKGVDSTLKIQPAELGDSAMYLCASSLGPRLWAWSTDTQYFGPGTRLTVL.

The V call is TRBV5-1, the J call TRBJ2-2; D is uncertain. This CDR3 has 16 residues. Germline assignment: CDR1 SGHRS and CDR2 YFSETQ. The V and J ends lost 3 bases and 1 base respectively, with 13 bases between them. The CDR3 sequence: CASSSLPGKNTGELFF. CDR3 DNA: TGCGCCAGCAGCTCCCTTCCGGGCAAGAACACCGGGGAGCTGTTTTTT.

The V and J genes are TRBV5-4 and TRBJ2-3; D possibly corresponds to TRBD1 (6 bases). The CDR3 loop spans 13 amino acids. V shed 4 bases and J shed 11 bases, with 17 bases lying between them. Germline V gene lookup returns CDR1 SGHNT and CDR2 YYREEE (reference sequence). CDR3 nucleotides: TGTGCCAGCAGCCTACCCCCGCCGGGACAGCAGTATTTT. It yields the protein CASSLPPPGQQYF.

J is TRBJ2-1 and V is TRBV15; 9 bases are shared with TRBD1. V shed 3 bases and J 4 bases; nucleotides not matched to a gene: 7. This CDR3 is 16 amino acids long. The germline CDR1 and CDR2 sequences are LNHNV and YYDKDF (reference sequence). CDR3 in amino acids: CATSRDGTGKYNEQFF. The CDR3 nucleotides read TGTGCCACCAGCAGGGATGGGACAGGGAAGTACAATGAGCAGTTCTTC.

The V and J genes are TRBV19 and TRBJ1-6; 8 bases are shared with TRBD1. J lost 5 bases, V lost 5 bases, and 5 bases had no gene match. There are 15 residues in the CDR3. Germline lookup yields CDR1 LNHDA and CDR2 SQIVND (reference sequence). The CDR3 reads CASSQGTGDNSPLHF. Written as DNA, the CDR3 is TGTGCCAGTAGTCAGGGGACAGGTGATAATTCACCCCTCCACTTT.

The chain links TRBV2 to TRBJ2-5, with D tentatively TRBD1 (5 bases). Germline assignment: CDR1 SNHLY and CDR2 FYNNEI. Trimming left V 5 bases short and J 2 bases short, with 12 bases between. This CDR3 region has 14 residues. CDR3 nucleotides: TGTGCCAGCAGTCCAGGGCTGCGGCAAGAGACCCAGTACTTC. It codes for CASSPGLRQETQYF.

J is TRBJ2-5 and V is TRBV28, with a weak D call TRBD2 (6 bases). The CDR3 length is 15 residues. The V end lost 4 bases, the J end lost 0 bases, and 12 bases lay between the germline ends. Germline-derived CDR1 and CDR2 are MDHEN and SYDVKM. CDR3 nucleotides: TGTGCCAGCAGTTCAACCGGAGGGTACCAAGAGACCCAGTACTTC. It specifies CASSSTGGYQETQYF.

The V and J genes are TRBV11-2 and TRBJ1-5; no reliable D call. V was cut by 3 bases and J by 9 bases, with 12 bases left in between. The CDR3 covers 13 residues. Germline CDR1 is SGHAT and CDR2 is FQNNGV. CDR3 region: CASSFSGSSPQHF. CDR3 sequence (DNA): TGTGCCAGCAGCTTCTCTGGTTCTTCGCCCCAGCATTTT. The whole variable domain, remainder taken from reference TRBV11-2 and TRBJ1-5, is EAGVAQSPRYKIIEKRQSVAFWCNPISGHATLYWYQQILGQGPKLLIQFQNNGVVDDSQLPKDRFSAERLKGVDSTLKIQPAKLEDSAVYLCASSFSGSSPQHFGDGTRLSIL.

The gene calls are TRBV11-3 and TRBJ1-2; D is undetermined. The length of the CDR3 is 13 residues. The ends were cut back, 1 base at V and 8 bases at J, with 11 bases in the middle. Germline-derived CDR1 and CDR2 are SGHNT and YENEEA. The CDR3 loop is CASSLGTYGGYTF. CDR3 sequence (DNA): TGTGCCAGCAGCTTAGGGACGTACGGGGGCTACACCTTC.

The chain combines TRBV6-5 with TRBJ2-3; D unclear. The CDR3 spans 13 residues. V lost 10 bases to trimming and J lost 2 bases, with 13 bases between them. Germline CDR1 MNHEY, CDR2 SVGAGI. This chain's CDR3 is CATQALSTDTQYF. For the CDR3, the DNA is TGTGCCACCCAAGCCCTGTCCACAGATACGCAGTATTTT.

The J gene is TRBJ1-2, the V gene TRBV5-4; D may be TRBD1 (6 bases). The V gene's germline CDR1 is SGHNT and CDR2 YYREEE (reference sequence). The length of the CDR3 is 17 residues. V gave up 4 bases and J gave up 4 bases, with 23 bases separating them. The CDR3: CASSIDLSEQGIYGYTF. In DNA, the CDR3 is TGTGCCAGCAGCATAGACCTAAGTGAACAGGGAATCTATGGCTACACCTTC.

The chain joins TRBV15 to TRBJ1-4; D is ambiguous. The CDR3 is 16 residues long. Trimming pared 3 bases from V and 5 bases from J, leaving 16 bases between. CDR1 is LNHNV, CDR2 YYDKDF, per germline (reference sequence). The CDR3, as DNA: TGTGCCACCAGCAGGGGCCGGACGGCCCTAAATGAAAAACTGTTTTTT. It yields the protein CATSRGRTALNEKLFF.